Sequencing of this TCR beta chain was carried out in a study of technical replicates of blood from a few donors. Clones were read by immunoSEQ multiplex PCR, and TCRdb kept only the in-frame ones, dropping some. The sample carries around 84,000 clones, around 94% recorded once. The CDR3 consists of 18 residues. Losses at the gene ends were 4 bases for V and 0 bases for J; bases not matched to a gene: 13. Germline V gives CDR1 MGHRA, CDR2 YSYEKL. The specimen was T cells isolated from PBMCs. This rearrangement joins TRBV4-1 to TRBJ2-7, with 9 bases identical to TRBD2. The receptor's source is a human donor in good health. CDR3 protein: CASSPIAGVLESSYEQYF. The CDR3 DNA is TGCGCCAGCAGCCCGATAGCGGGAGTTTTGGAAAGCTCCTACGAGCAGTACTTC.